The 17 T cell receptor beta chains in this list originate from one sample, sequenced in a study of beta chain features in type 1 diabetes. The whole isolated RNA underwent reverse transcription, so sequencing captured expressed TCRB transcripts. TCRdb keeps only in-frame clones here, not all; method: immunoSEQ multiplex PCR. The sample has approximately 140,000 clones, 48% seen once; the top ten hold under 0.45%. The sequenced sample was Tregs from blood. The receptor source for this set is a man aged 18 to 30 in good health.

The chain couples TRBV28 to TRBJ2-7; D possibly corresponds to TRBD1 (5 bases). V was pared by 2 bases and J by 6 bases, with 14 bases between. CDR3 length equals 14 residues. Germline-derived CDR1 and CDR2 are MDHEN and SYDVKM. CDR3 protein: CASSLRQGLGEQYF. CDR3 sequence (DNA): TGTGCCAGCAGTTTACGTCAGGGCCTTGGCGAGCAGTACTTC. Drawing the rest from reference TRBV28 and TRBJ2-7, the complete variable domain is DVKVTQSSRYLVKRTGEKVFLECVQDMDHENMFWYRQDPGLGLRLIYFSYDVKMKEKGDIPEGYSVSREKKERFSLILESASTNQTSMYLCASSLRQGLGEQYFGPGTRLTVT.

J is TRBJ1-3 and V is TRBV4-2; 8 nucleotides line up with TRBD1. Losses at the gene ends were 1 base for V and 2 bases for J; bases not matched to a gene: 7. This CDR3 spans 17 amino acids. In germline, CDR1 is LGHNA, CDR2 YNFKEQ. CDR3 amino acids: CASSQAQTGVTGNTIYF. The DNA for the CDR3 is TGTGCCAGCAGCCAAGCACAGACAGGGGTCACTGGAAACACCATATATTTT.

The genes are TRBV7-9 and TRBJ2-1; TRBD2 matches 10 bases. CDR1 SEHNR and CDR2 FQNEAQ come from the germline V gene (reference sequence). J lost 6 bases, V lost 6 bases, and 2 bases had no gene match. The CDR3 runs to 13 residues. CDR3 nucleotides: TGTGCCAGCAGAGGACTAGCGGCCAATGAGCAGTTCTTC. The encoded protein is CASRGLAANEQFF.

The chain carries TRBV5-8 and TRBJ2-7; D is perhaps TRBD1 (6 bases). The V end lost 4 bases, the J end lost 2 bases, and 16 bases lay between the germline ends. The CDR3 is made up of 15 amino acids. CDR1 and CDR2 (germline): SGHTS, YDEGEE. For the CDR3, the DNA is TGTGCCAGCAGCCGAAACGGGGACACCACCTACGAGCAGTACTTC. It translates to CASSRNGDTTYEQYF.

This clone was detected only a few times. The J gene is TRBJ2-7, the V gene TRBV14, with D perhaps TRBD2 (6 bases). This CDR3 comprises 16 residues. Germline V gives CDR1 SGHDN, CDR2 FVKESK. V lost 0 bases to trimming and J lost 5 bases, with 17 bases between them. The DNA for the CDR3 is TGTGCCAGCAGCCAAGATCTCGGGAGAACGACGGACGAGCAGTACTTC. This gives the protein CASSQDLGRTTDEQYF.

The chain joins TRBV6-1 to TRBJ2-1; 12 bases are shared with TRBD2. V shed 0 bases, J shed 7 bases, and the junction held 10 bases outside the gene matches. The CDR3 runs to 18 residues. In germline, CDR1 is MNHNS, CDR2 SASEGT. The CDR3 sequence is CASSEALLGTSGGNEQFF. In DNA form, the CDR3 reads TGTGCCAGCAGTGAAGCGCTTCTTGGAACTAGCGGGGGGAATGAGCAGTTCTTC.

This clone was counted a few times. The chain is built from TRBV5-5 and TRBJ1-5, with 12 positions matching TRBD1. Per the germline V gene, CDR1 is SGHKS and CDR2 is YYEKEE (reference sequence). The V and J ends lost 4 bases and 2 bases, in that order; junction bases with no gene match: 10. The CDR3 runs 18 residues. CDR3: CASSRRDRGRVGNQPQHF. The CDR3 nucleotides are TGTGCCAGCAGCCGCCGGGACAGGGGGCGCGTAGGCAATCAGCCCCAGCATTTT.

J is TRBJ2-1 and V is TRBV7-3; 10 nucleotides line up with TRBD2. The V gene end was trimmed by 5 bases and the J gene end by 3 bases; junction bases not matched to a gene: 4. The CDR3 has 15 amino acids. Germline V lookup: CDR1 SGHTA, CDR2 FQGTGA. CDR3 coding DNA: TGTGCCAGCAGCCTCGGACTAGCGGTCTACAATGAGCAGTTCTTC. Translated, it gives CASSLGLAVYNEQFF.

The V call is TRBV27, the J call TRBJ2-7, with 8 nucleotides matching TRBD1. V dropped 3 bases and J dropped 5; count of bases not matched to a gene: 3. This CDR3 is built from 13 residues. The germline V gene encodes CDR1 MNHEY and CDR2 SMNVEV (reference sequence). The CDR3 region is CASSFQGAHEQYF. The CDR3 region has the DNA TGTGCCAGCAGTTTCCAGGGGGCCCACGAGCAGTACTTC.

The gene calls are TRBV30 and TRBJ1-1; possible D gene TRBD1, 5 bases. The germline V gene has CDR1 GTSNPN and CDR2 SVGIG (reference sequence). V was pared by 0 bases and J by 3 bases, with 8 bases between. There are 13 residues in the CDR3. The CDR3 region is CAWSVSGHTEAFF. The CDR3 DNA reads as TGTGCCTGGAGTGTATCAGGGCACACTGAAGCTTTCTTT.

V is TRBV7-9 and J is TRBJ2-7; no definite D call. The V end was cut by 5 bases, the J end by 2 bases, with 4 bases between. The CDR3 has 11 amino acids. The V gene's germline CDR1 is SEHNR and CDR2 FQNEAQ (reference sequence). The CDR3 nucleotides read TGTGCCAGCAGCATTACCTACGAGCAGTACTTC. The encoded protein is CASSITYEQYF.

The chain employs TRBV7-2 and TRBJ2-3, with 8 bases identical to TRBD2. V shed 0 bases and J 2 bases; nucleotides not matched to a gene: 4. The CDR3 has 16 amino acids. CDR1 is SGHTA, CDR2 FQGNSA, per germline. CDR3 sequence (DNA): TGTGCCAGCAGCTTAGCGCGGGGGGATCTCACAGATACGCAGTATTTT. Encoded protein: CASSLARGDLTDTQYF.

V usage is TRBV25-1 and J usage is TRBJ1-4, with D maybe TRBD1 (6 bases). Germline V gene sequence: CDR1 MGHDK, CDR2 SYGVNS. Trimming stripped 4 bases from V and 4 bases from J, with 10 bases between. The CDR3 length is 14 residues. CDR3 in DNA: TGTGCCAGCAGTGGCGGGGGCGGTAATGAAAAACTGTTTTTT. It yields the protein CASSGGGGNEKLFF.

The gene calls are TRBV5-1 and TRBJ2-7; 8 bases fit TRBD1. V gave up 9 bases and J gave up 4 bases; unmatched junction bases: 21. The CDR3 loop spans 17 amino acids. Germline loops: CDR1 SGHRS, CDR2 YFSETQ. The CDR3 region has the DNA TGCGCCACCCTTGGAGGACAGGGTCCGGCCTTACAATACGAGCAGTACTTC. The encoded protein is CATLGGQGPALQYEQYF. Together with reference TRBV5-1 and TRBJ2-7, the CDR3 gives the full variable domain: KAGVTQTPRYLIKTRGQQVTLSCSPISGHRSVSWYQQTPGQGLQFLFEYFSETQRNKGNFPGRFSGRQFSNSRSEMNVSTLELGDSALYLCATLGGQGPALQYEQYFGPGTRLTVT.

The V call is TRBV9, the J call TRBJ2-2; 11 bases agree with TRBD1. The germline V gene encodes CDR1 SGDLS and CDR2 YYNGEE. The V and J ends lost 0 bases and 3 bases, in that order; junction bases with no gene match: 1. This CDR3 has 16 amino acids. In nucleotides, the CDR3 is TGTGCCAGCAGCGTAGGGACAGGGGGCGACACCGGGGAGCTGTTTTTT. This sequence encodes CASSVGTGGDTGELFF.

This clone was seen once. DNA for the CDR3: TGCGCCAGCACCGGGGGTTCTAGCTTATACGAGCAGTACTTC. Translated: CASTGGSSLYEQYF. The chain recombines TRBV10-2 with TRBJ2-7; D possibly corresponds to TRBD2 (6 bases). Germline CDR1 and CDR2: WSHSY and SAAADI. Trimming removed 7 bases from V and 4 bases from J, with 17 bases in between. The CDR3 is 14 residues long.

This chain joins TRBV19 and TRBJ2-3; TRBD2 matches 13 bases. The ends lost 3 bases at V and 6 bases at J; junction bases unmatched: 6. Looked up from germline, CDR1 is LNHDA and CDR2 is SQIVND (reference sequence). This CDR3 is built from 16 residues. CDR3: CASSIRTSGSGDTQYF. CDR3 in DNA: TGTGCCAGTAGTATTCGGACTAGCGGGAGTGGGGATACGCAGTATTTT.